The 10 T cell receptor beta chains below come from one sample, sequenced in a study of shared clonotypes between healthy human individuals. Data came from immunoSEQ multiplex PCR; TCRdb stores just in-frame clones and leaves some out. The sample yields about 2.4 million clones, around 90% seen once. Specimen: naive CD4+ T cells sorted from blood. The subset is: CD45RA+ positively selected. The receptors stem from a man aged 18 to 29 in good health.

This clone has only one observation. This sequence joins TRBV18 and TRBJ1-3; no definite D call. The germline gives CDR1 KGHSH, CDR2 LQKENI. CDR3 length: 13 amino acids. V shed 6 bases and J shed 4 bases, with 10 bases lying between them. The CDR3 nucleotides are TGTGCCAGCTCCCTCTCGGGCGGAAACACCATATATTTT. Protein sequence: CASSLSGGNTIYF.

V and J are TRBV29-1 and TRBJ2-1; 11 positions agree with TRBD2. The germline CDR1 and CDR2 sequences are SQVTM and ANQGSEA. The CDR3 has 15 amino acids. The J segment lost 2 bases and the V segment lost 0 bases, leaving 0 bases of the junction unmatched. The CDR3 is CSVEELAGAYNEQFF. DNA of the CDR3: TGCAGCGTTGAAGAACTAGCGGGGGCCTACAATGAGCAGTTCTTC.

This chain connects TRBV30 to TRBJ2-1; D remains ambiguous. The ends were cut back, 0 bases at V and 0 bases at J, with 9 bases in the middle. The CDR3 totals 15 residues. The germline V gene has CDR1 GTSNPN and CDR2 SVGIG (reference sequence). DNA of the CDR3: TGTGCCTGGAGTGTGGGCATAAGCTCCTACAATGAGCAGTTCTTC. It yields the protein CAWSVGISSYNEQFF.

The V and J genes are TRBV7-2 and TRBJ1-3; D gene uncertain. CDR1 is SGHTA and CDR2 is FQGNSA in the germline V gene. The V end lost 3 bases, the J end lost 6 bases, and 3 bases lay between the germline ends. The CDR3 spans 11 residues. The chain's CDR3 is CASSFVNTIYF. Written as DNA, the CDR3 is TGTGCCAGCAGCTTTGTAAACACCATATATTTT.

V and J are TRBV29-1 and TRBJ2-1, with a weak D call TRBD2 (6 bases). This CDR3 comprises 15 residues. Germline CDR1 and CDR2: SQVTM and ANQGSEA. V dropped 4 bases and J dropped 7 bases, with 20 bases sitting between them. This CDR3 is CSVGGRGALSNEQFF. In DNA, the CDR3 is TGCAGCGTTGGGGGTCGCGGGGCGCTTTCGAATGAGCAGTTCTTC.

The chain couples TRBV5-1 to TRBJ2-2, with 7 bases lining up with TRBD2. Unmatched junction bases numbered 7, after V lost 1 base and J lost 4 bases. Per the germline V gene, CDR1 is SGHRS and CDR2 is YFSETQ. CDR3 length equals 16 residues. The chain's CDR3 is CASSLMSSGSTGELFF. The CDR3 DNA is TGCGCCAGCAGCTTGATGTCTAGCGGAAGCACCGGGGAGCTGTTTTTT.

This clone was picked up one time. The rearrangement links TRBV10-3 to TRBJ2-1; D gene unclear. Germline values: CDR1 ENHRY, CDR2 SYGVKD. V lost 10 bases and J 7 bases, leaving 14 bases between the germline ends. This CDR3 has 12 residues. CDR3 sequence: CASTGRMNEQFF. The CDR3 DNA reads as TGTGCCAGCACCGGGCGTATGAATGAGCAGTTCTTC.

The chain links TRBV10-3 to TRBJ1-2; TRBD1 matches at 9 bases. CDR1 is ENHRY, CDR2 SYGVKD, per germline. The trim removed 4 bases at V and 6 bases at J, leaving 3 bases unmatched. CDR3 size: 13 residues. CDR3 protein: CAISGTGVDGYTF. The CDR3 nucleotides are TGTGCCATCAGTGGGACAGGGGTCGATGGCTACACCTTC.

V is TRBV28 and J is TRBJ1-5; TRBD1 is a possible D gene (5 bases). The germline V gene has CDR1 MDHEN and CDR2 SYDVKM. The CDR3 extends over 15 amino acids. Trimming stripped 4 bases from V and 4 bases from J, with 14 bases between. The DNA for the CDR3 is TGTGCCAGCAGTTGGGGCGCCGGGGGTAATCAGCCCCAGCATTTT. This encodes CASSWGAGGNQPQHF.

The CDR3 sequence is CASSGRAGVDTQYF. The CDR3 DNA reads TGTGCCAGCAGTGGGAGGGCGGGAGTGGATACGCAGTATTTT. V is TRBV6-1 and J is TRBJ2-3; TRBD2 matches 7 bases. V shed 4 bases and J 6 bases; nucleotides not matched to a gene: 7. In germline, CDR1 is MNHNS, CDR2 SASEGT. This CDR3 comprises 14 residues.